These T cell receptor beta chains were read from a single sample in a study of blood T cells in healthy people across ages. Each CDR3 protein is one row after TCRdb ran MiXCR on the 5' RACE reads. Among 1.5 million to 2 million distinct CDR3 sequences, roughly 28% were seen once, and the ten largest hold 7.7%. The sequenced material came from blood. The receptors come from a woman in her thirties in good health. CDR3s include the opening cysteine and the closing phenylalanine or tryptophan. Fields, in order: J gene, D gene, V gene, clone size, CDR3 protein, CDR3 DNA. D genes are given only for firm matches. Only part of the rows carry a size: once, few, many, or a class if the clone is expanded.

j_gene: TRBJ2-1; d_gene: NA; v_gene: TRBV12-3/TRBV12-4; abundance: NA; CDR3aa: CASSLQGMYEQFF; CDR3nt: TGTGCCAGCAGTTTACAGGGGATGTATGAGCAGTTCTTC
j_gene: TRBJ2-1; d_gene: NA; v_gene: TRBV24-1; abundance: NA; CDR3aa: CATSRQADHEQFF; CDR3nt: TGTGCCACCAGCAGACAGGCTGATCATGAGCAGTTCTTC
j_gene: TRBJ1-1; d_gene: TRBD1; v_gene: TRBV5-1; abundance: NA; CDR3aa: CASSTGQGNTEAFF; CDR3nt: TGTGCCAGCAGCACCGGACAGGGGAACACTGAAGCTTTCTTT
j_gene: TRBJ1-6; d_gene: NA; v_gene: TRBV7-2; abundance: many; CDR3aa: CASSLDSNSPLHF; CDR3nt: TGTGCCAGCAGCTTAGACAGTAATTCACCCCTCCACTTT
j_gene: TRBJ2-5; d_gene: NA; v_gene: TRBV6-1; abundance: NA; CDR3aa: CASSEGWAATETQYF; CDR3nt: TGTGCCAGCAGTGAAGGTTGGGCAGCCACGGAGACCCAGTACTTC
j_gene: TRBJ2-1; d_gene: NA; v_gene: TRBV5-4; abundance: NA; CDR3aa: CASSPRPGTGGENEQFF; CDR3nt: TGTGCCAGCAGTCCTAGGCCCGGGACCGGAGGGGAAAATGAGCAGTTCTTC
j_gene: TRBJ2-5; d_gene: NA; v_gene: TRBV7-9; abundance: many; CDR3aa: CASSPSIRYGVQETQYF; CDR3nt: TGTGCCAGCAGCCCATCTATTCGATACGGCGTCCAAGAGACCCAGTACTTC
j_gene: TRBJ2-3; d_gene: NA; v_gene: TRBV20-1; abundance: NA; CDR3aa: CSASGGQGPQYF; CDR3nt: TGCAGTGCTAGTGGGGGTCAGGGTCCGCAGTATTTT
j_gene: TRBJ2-1; d_gene: TRBD2; v_gene: TRBV12-3/TRBV12-4; abundance: many; CDR3aa: CASSCQTSGSYNEQFF; CDR3nt: TGTGCCAGCAGTTGTCAGACTAGCGGTTCCTACAATGAGCAGTTCTTC
j_gene: TRBJ2-3; d_gene: NA; v_gene: TRBV6-6; abundance: NA; CDR3aa: CASRASRGTDTQYF; CDR3nt: TGTGCCAGTCGGGCTAGCCGGGGCACAGATACGCAGTATTTT
j_gene: TRBJ2-5; d_gene: NA; v_gene: TRBV19; abundance: few; CDR3aa: CASSIGSQALEKQYF; CDR3nt: TGTGCCAGTAGTATTGGATCGCAGGCTCTTGAGAAGCAGTACTTC
j_gene: TRBJ1-2; d_gene: TRBD1; v_gene: TRBV29-1; abundance: NA; CDR3aa: CSARPGTENYGYTF; CDR3nt: TGCAGCGCGCGCCCCGGGACAGAAAACTATGGCTACACCTTC
j_gene: TRBJ1-2; d_gene: NA; v_gene: TRBV6-5; abundance: NA; CDR3aa: CASRVHAGGYTF; CDR3nt: TGTGCCAGCAGGGTGCATGCAGGGGGCTACACCTTC